Listed below are T cell receptor beta chains from one sample, sequenced in a study of blood T cells in healthy people across ages. From the 5' RACE reads, TCRdb called clonotypes with MiXCR, one entry per CDR3 protein. Of some 900,000 distinct CDR3 sequences listed, 48% are singletons. The source material was blood. All receptors come from a man aged 25 to 45 in good health. The CDR3 runs from the conserved cysteine through the conserved F or W. Each record gives: J gene, D gene, V gene, CDR3 length, clone size, CDR3 DNA, CDR3 protein. The D gene is left open where the match is weak. Clone size is stated in some rows and not others, as once, few, many or a class when expanded.

TRBJ1-2,-,TRBV28,15,few,TGTGCCAGCAGTTTAAATGGGGGACGGCTTTATGGCTACACCTTC,CASSLNGGRLYGYTF
TRBJ2-3,-,TRBV5-1,16,few,TGCGCCAGCAGCTTGGCCGGAGTAGCGGCCCTAGATACGCAGTATTTT,CASSLAGVAALDTQYF
TRBJ1-2,TRBD1,TRBV20-1,14,few,TGCAGTGTCCCCAGACCGGGACAGGGTGGAGGCTACACCTTC,CSVPRPGQGGGYTF
TRBJ2-7,-,TRBV24-1,14,-,TGTGCCACCAGTGAGCCGGGGCAGGGGTACGAGCAGTACTTC,CATSEPGQGYEQYF
TRBJ2-7,TRBD2,TRBV7-2,16,few,TGTGCCAGCAGCTTAGACGGGACTAGCGGTACCTACGAGCAGTACTTC,CASSLDGTSGTYEQYF
TRBJ1-2,-,TRBV4-3,16,-,TGCGCCAGCAGCCAAGCCTCGGCAGGCGCTAACTATGGCTACACCTTC,CASSQASAGANYGYTF
TRBJ1-5,-,TRBV4-1,15,-,TGCGCCAGCAGCCAAGATCCAATCCAAGCGGAGCCCCAGCATTTT,CASSQDPIQAEPQHF
TRBJ2-7,-,TRBV7-3,13,many,TGTGCCAGCAGCTTTTCGCGCGGTTACGAGCAGTACTTC,CASSFSRGYEQYF
TRBJ2-1,-,TRBV6-5,15,-,TGTGCCAGCAGTCAAGGATATGGGGCCTACAATGAGCAGTTCTTC,CASSQGYGAYNEQFF
TRBJ2-1,-,TRBV7-2,15,-,TGTGCCAGCAGCTTAAGAGAGAGCTCCTACAATGAGCAGTTCTTC,CASSLRESSYNEQFF
TRBJ2-1,TRBD1,TRBV20-1,15,many,TGCAGTGCATCCACCGGGACAGTCTTTTCGAATGAGCAGTTCTTC,CSASTGTVFSNEQFF
TRBJ2-2,-,TRBV12-3/TRBV12-4,12,-,TGTGCCAGCCCGCGGGGTACCGGGGAGCTGTTTTTT,CASPRGTGELFF
TRBJ1-2,TRBD1,TRBV28,14,-,TGTGCCAGCAGTCCACGACAGGGGGCCTCCGGCTACACCTTC,CASSPRQGASGYTF
TRBJ2-7,TRBD2,TRBV10-3,16,once,TGTGCCATCAGTGAGCCCCCGACTAGCGAAACCTACGAGCAGTACTTC,CAISEPPTSETYEQYF
TRBJ2-5,-,TRBV20-1,15,-,TGCAGTGCTAGAGGAGGTGGGGGCCTATACAATGAGCAGTACTTC,CSARGGGGLYNEQYF